A single sample is the source of the 19 T cell receptor beta chains below, sequenced in a study of cytomegalovirus exposure and HLA in healthy donors. Both 60 Vbeta primers and 13 Jbeta primers went into the PCR. Sequencing was performed with immunoSEQ multiplex PCR; in TCRdb, only in-frame clones are kept and a portion is missing. This table has fewer than 250,000 clones, around 67% appearing once. Specimen: PBMCs. The receptors derive from a woman aged 25 to 45 in good health and CMV-seropositive.

The V call is TRBV6-6, the J call TRBJ2-7; TRBD1 agrees at 9 bases. V shed 2 bases and J 2 bases; nucleotides not matched to a gene: 4. There are 15 residues in the CDR3. The germline CDR1 and CDR2 sequences are MNHNY and SVGAGI (reference sequence). This CDR3 is CASSYGQGPAYEQYF. CDR3 coding DNA: TGTGCCAGCAGTTACGGACAGGGGCCTGCCTACGAGCAGTACTTC.

On this clone: As the CDR3 is not closed by the conserved phenylalanine or tryptophan, this likely results from a read error. The rearrangement links TRBV6-9 to TRBJ2-7; 15 bases map to TRBD2. V shed 4 bases and J 2 bases; nucleotides not matched to a gene: 15. Germline V gene sequence: CDR1 MNHGY, CDR2 SVAAGI. The CDR3 extends over 20 amino acids. Written as DNA, the CDR3 is TGTGCCAGCAGTTCCCAGCAACCGGGACTAGCGGGAGGAACGGCCTACGAGCAGTACTCC. It translates to CASSSQQPGLAGGTAYEQYS.

In its sample, this clone was seen many times. The gene calls are TRBV2 and TRBJ2-2, with 10 bases matching TRBD1. The J segment lost 7 bases and the V segment lost 4 bases, leaving 3 bases of the junction unmatched. This CDR3 is built from 14 residues. Germline V CDR1 and CDR2: SNHLY, FYNNEI. The CDR3 bases are TGTGCCAGCAGTGGGACAGGGGGGTTCGGGGAGCTGTTTTTT. It codes for CASSGTGGFGELFF.

The chain couples TRBV6-1 to TRBJ2-1; the match to TRBD2 covers 13 bases. The CDR3 is made up of 15 amino acids. Germline V lookup: CDR1 MNHNS, CDR2 SASEGT. Germline trimming cut 3 bases from V and 8 bases from J; bases unmatched to any gene: 4. Here the CDR3 reads CASSDRTSGRDEQFF. The CDR3, as DNA: TGTGCCAGCAGTGATCGGACTAGCGGGAGAGATGAGCAGTTCTTC.

This chain connects TRBV5-1 to TRBJ2-3; D is uncertain. Trimming removed 1 base from V and 2 bases from J, with 8 bases in between. The CDR3 extends over 14 amino acids. Germline CDR1 and CDR2: SGHRS and YFSETQ. CDR3 protein: CASSLLSFTDTQYF. As DNA, the CDR3 is TGCGCCAGCAGCTTGCTTTCCTTCACAGATACGCAGTATTTT.

The J gene is TRBJ2-2, the V gene TRBV4-1; 9 bases match TRBD1. CDR1 and CDR2 from the germline V gene are MGHRA and YSYEKL. The V gene end was trimmed by 3 bases and the J gene end by 2 bases; junction bases not matched to a gene: 7. The CDR3 runs to 17 residues. This CDR3 reads CASSHPRQGVNTGELFF. The CDR3 DNA is TGCGCCAGCAGCCACCCGCGACAGGGGGTTAACACCGGGGAGCTGTTTTTT.

The V gene is TRBV7-9, the J gene TRBJ2-5; the D gene is possibly TRBD2 (6 bases). V gave up 0 bases and J gave up 5 bases, with 13 bases separating them. Germline CDR1 and CDR2: SEHNR and FQNEAQ (reference sequence). CDR3 size: 15 residues. CDR3 sequence (DNA): TGTGCCAGCAGCTTAGCCGAGACTAGTTGGGAGACCCAGTACTTC. Translating it yields CASSLAETSWETQYF.

The chain combines TRBV11-2 with TRBJ2-1; tentative D call: TRBD2 (6 bases). V was cut by 3 bases and J by 8 bases, with 23 bases left in between. This CDR3 has 17 amino acids. Germline V gene data show CDR1 as SGHAT and CDR2 as FQNNGV. CDR3 DNA: TGTGCCAGCAGCTTCCGGCAGAGGGCGGGATGGATCTATGAGCAGTTCTTC. Protein: CASSFRQRAGWIYEQFF.

The DNA of the CDR3 is TGTGCCAGCAGTTTATCGGCAGGGCGGACTAATGAAAAACTGTTTTTT. It specifies CASSLSAGRTNEKLFF. The chain employs TRBV27 and TRBJ1-4, with D possibly matching TRBD1 (5 bases). With 0 bases removed from V and 2 bases from J, the gap between germline ends came to 10 bases. This CDR3 has 16 residues. Looked up from germline, CDR1 is MNHEY and CDR2 is SMNVEV (reference sequence).

The chain combines TRBV5-1 with TRBJ2-2; D perhaps matches TRBD2 (6 bases). This CDR3 region has 18 residues. Germline CDR1 SGHRS, CDR2 YFSETQ. The ends were cut back, 0 bases at V and 2 bases at J, with 17 bases in the middle. CDR3 residues: CASSLAIGASVNTGELFF. DNA of the CDR3: TGCGCCAGCAGCTTGGCCATTGGGGCTAGCGTTAACACCGGGGAGCTGTTTTTT.

V usage is TRBV27 and J usage is TRBJ2-3; 7 bases are a match to TRBD2. V lost 5 bases, J lost 3 bases, and 11 bases stayed unmatched. The CDR3 spans 16 residues. CDR1 is MNHEY, CDR2 SMNVEV, per germline (reference sequence). CDR3 in amino acids: CASSLSAGAPTDTQYF. For the CDR3, the DNA is TGTGCCAGCAGTCTCTCCGCGGGAGCTCCTACAGATACGCAGTATTTT.

The V call is TRBV27, the J call TRBJ2-5; D possibly corresponds to TRBD1 (7 bases). CDR1 and CDR2 (germline): MNHEY, SMNVEV (reference sequence). V lost 3 bases and J 0 bases, leaving 11 bases between the germline ends. This CDR3 spans 15 amino acids. The CDR3 reads CASSFQGGNQETQYF. For the CDR3, the DNA is TGTGCCAGCAGTTTCCAGGGGGGAAACCAAGAGACCCAGTACTTC.

CDR3 amino acids: CASSAAGAQTTQYF. CDR3 sequence (DNA): TGCGCCAGCAGTGCGGCGGGAGCACAGACTACGCAGTATTTT. The chain is built from TRBV10-1 and TRBJ2-3; 7 bases match TRBD2. V shed 4 bases and J 8 bases; nucleotides not matched to a gene: 9. Germline lookup yields CDR1 WNHNN and CDR2 SYGVQD (reference sequence). The CDR3 length is 14 residues.

This chain joins TRBV27 and TRBJ2-1, with TRBD1 as a possible D gene (6 bases). The CDR3 extends over 13 amino acids. V was pared by 3 bases and J by 10 bases, with 13 bases between. The germline gives CDR1 MNHEY, CDR2 SMNVEV (reference sequence). CDR3 region: CASSLAGVWEQFF. In DNA, the CDR3 is TGTGCCAGCAGTTTGGCAGGGGTATGGGAGCAGTTCTTC.

This clone turned up a few times. The chain employs TRBV6-6 and TRBJ1-1, with D unclear. Germline lookup yields CDR1 MNHNY and CDR2 SVGAGI (reference sequence). There are 13 residues in the CDR3. Trimming pared 2 bases from V and 3 bases from J, leaving 7 bases between. The CDR3 nucleotides read TGTGCCAGCAGTTACGAACATTACACTGAAGCTTTCTTT. It codes for CASSYEHYTEAFF.

The chain employs TRBV29-1 and TRBJ2-1, with D possibly TRBD2 on 5 matching bases. Germline V CDR1 and CDR2: SQVTM, ANQGSEA. The CDR3 is made up of 16 amino acids. V lost 1 base to trimming and J lost 3 bases, with 16 bases between them. The chain's CDR3 is CSVEVLAGGYYNEQFF. As DNA, the CDR3 is TGCAGCGTTGAAGTGCTAGCAGGCGGGTACTACAATGAGCAGTTCTTC.

CDR3 nucleotides: TGCGCCAGCAGCTTGGACAGGGCAAACAACGAGCAGTACTTC. Residues: CASSLDRANNEQYF. V gene TRBV5-1 combines with J gene TRBJ2-7, with a possible D match to TRBD1 (6 bases). From germline, CDR1 is SGHRS and CDR2 YFSETQ. The length of the CDR3 is 14 residues. V lost 0 bases to trimming and J lost 5 bases, with 12 bases between them.

To note about this clone: A read error may produce the germline difference seen at one junction end. The chain recombines TRBV5-1 with TRBJ2-5, with D possibly being TRBD1 (6 bases). This CDR3 spans 13 amino acids. Looked up from germline, CDR1 is SGHRS and CDR2 is YFSETQ. CDR3 region: CASSLTGRETRYF. CDR3 nucleotides: TGCGCCAGCAGCTTGACAGGGCGAGAGACCCGGTACTTC.

The sample holds one count of this clone. The CDR3, as DNA: TGTGCCAGCAGCTTGGTAGGGCTGTTGACAGGGGGGGAGGCAGATACGCAGTATTTT. It yields the protein CASSLVGLLTGGEADTQYF. The chain has TRBV5-6 and TRBJ2-3, with 9 bases that match TRBD1. Germline CDR1 is SGHDT and CDR2 is YYEEEE. This CDR3 is 19 amino acids long. Unmatched junction bases numbered 15, after V lost 0 bases and J lost 4 bases.